These 15 T cell receptor beta chains came from one sample sequenced in a study of control samples from healthy donors and cancer patients. Profiling relied on immunoSEQ multiplex PCR, and the TCRdb table lists in-frame clones only, not all of them. The data contain over 100,000 clones, around nine tenths of them singletons. The source material was blood. Source of these receptors: a man aged 45-65 years in good health.

The rearrangement links TRBV19 to TRBJ2-7; no clear D gene. This CDR3 is 13 amino acids long. V lost 1 base and J lost 2, with 6 bases in between. Per germline, CDR1 LNHDA and CDR2 SQIVND (reference sequence). CDR3 DNA sequence: TGTGCCAGTAGTATAGGGTTCGCCTACGAGCAGTACTTC. Amino acid sequence: CASSIGFAYEQYF.

V and J are TRBV3-1 (or the pseudogene TRBV3-2) and TRBJ2-7; 10 nucleotides agree with TRBD2. Germline V gives CDR1 LGHDT, CDR2 YNNKEL (reference sequence). The CDR3 length is 15 residues. V dropped 1 base and J dropped 7; count of bases not matched to a gene: 7. The CDR3 sequence: CASSQGGTSVGEQYF. The CDR3, as DNA: TGTGCCAGCAGCCAAGGGGGGACTAGCGTGGGAGAGCAGTACTTC.

The chain couples TRBV5-4 to TRBJ2-3, with 8 nucleotides matching TRBD2. V shed 2 bases, J shed 3 bases, and the junction held 2 bases outside the gene matches. There are 14 residues in the CDR3. Germline V gene sequence: CDR1 SGHNT, CDR2 YYREEE (reference sequence). CDR3 in DNA: TGTGCCAGCAGCTTAGGGACTAGAACAGATACGCAGTATTTT. This encodes CASSLGTRTDTQYF.

This chain connects TRBV29-1 to TRBJ1-1; D gene unclear. The CDR3 extends over 10 amino acids. Germline values: CDR1 SQVTM, CDR2 ANQGSEA. Trimming cost V 3 bases and J 8 bases, with 7 bases left between them. The CDR3, as DNA: TGCAGCGTTGATACGCGAGAAGCTTTCTTT. Translation: CSVDTREAFF.

This clone has a single count. J is TRBJ2-1 and V is TRBV9, with 9 positions matching TRBD1. V shed 0 bases and J 1 base; nucleotides not matched to a gene: 8. The CDR3 length is 18 residues. Germline loops: CDR1 SGDLS, CDR2 YYNGEE. The CDR3 spells CASSVGTPGQGSYNEQFF. CDR3 coding DNA: TGTGCCAGCAGCGTAGGGACGCCGGGACAGGGATCCTACAATGAGCAGTTCTTC.

The chain is built from TRBV11-2 and TRBJ1-3; D is uncertain. The CDR3 extends over 17 amino acids. CDR1 SGHAT and CDR2 FQNNGV come from the germline V gene. Trimming stripped 1 base from V and 0 bases from J, with 13 bases between. CDR3 loop: CASSLGTSSSSGNTIYF. The CDR3 DNA reads as TGTGCCAGCAGCTTAGGAACCAGTTCGAGCTCTGGAAACACCATATATTTT. Full variable domain (outside the CDR3, taken from reference TRBV11-2 and TRBJ1-3): EAGVAQSPRYKIIEKRQSVAFWCNPISGHATLYWYQQILGQGPKLLIQFQNNGVVDDSQLPKDRFSAERLKGVDSTLKIQPAKLEDSAVYLCASSLGTSSSSGNTIYFGEGSWLTVV.

This clone was detected once. The chain employs TRBV28 and TRBJ1-2; possible D gene TRBD1, 5 bases. The CDR3 contains 17 residues. The germline gives CDR1 MDHEN, CDR2 SYDVKM. V lost 3 bases, J lost 0 bases, and 17 bases lay in between. CDR3 in amino acids: CASSLVGRLNSNYGYTF. CDR3 DNA: TGTGCCAGCAGTTTGGTGGGGCGACTTAACTCTAACTATGGCTACACCTTC.

The chain recombines TRBV28 with TRBJ1-1; 11 nucleotides line up with TRBD1. Trimming took 6 bases from V and 4 from J; bases not matched to a gene: 7. This CDR3 has 15 residues. Germline CDR1 reads MDHEN; CDR2 reads SYDVKM. The CDR3 nucleotides are TGTGCCAGCAGGGGGACAGGGGGTAGGGTCACTGAAGCTTTCTTT. Amino acid sequence: CASRGTGGRVTEAFF.

This clone was seen a few times. A junction end diverges from the germline sequence, so it may reflect a read error. The gene calls are TRBV18 and TRBJ2-5; D remains ambiguous. CDR3 length: 13 residues. Per the germline V gene, CDR1 is KGHSH and CDR2 is LQKENI. CDR3 coding DNA: TGTGCCAGCTCACCACCTAATAGTCTGATACGGGACTTC. Amino acids: CASSPPNSLIRDF.

Worth noting for this clone: The same CDR3 can be traced to other DNA sequences in this sample. J is TRBJ2-2 and V is TRBV19; 7 bases line up with TRBD1. CDR3 length: 14 amino acids. The germline gives CDR1 LNHDA, CDR2 SQIVND (reference sequence). Trimming took 6 bases from V and 5 from J; bases not matched to a gene: 6. CDR3 loop: CASRMNRGTGELFF. The CDR3 DNA follows: TGTGCCAGTAGGATGAACAGGGGAACCGGGGAGCTGTTTTTT.

The rearrangement uses TRBV24-1 and TRBJ2-1, with D perhaps given as TRBD1 or TRBD2 (6 bases each). The CDR3 consists of 13 residues. With 9 bases removed from V and 0 bases from J, the gap between germline ends came to 8 bases. Germline V gives CDR1 KGHDR, CDR2 SFDVKD. The CDR3 DNA reads as TGTGCCACCGGAGGGGGCTCCTACAATGAGCAGTTCTTC. This translates into CATGGGSYNEQFF.

This chain joins TRBV29-1 and TRBJ1-2, with TRBD1 as a possible D gene (6 bases). Trimming removed 2 bases from V and 3 bases from J, with 13 bases in between. The CDR3 runs to 14 residues. CDR1 is SQVTM and CDR2 is ANQGSEA in the germline V gene. The chain's CDR3 is CSVELAGGHYGYTF. The CDR3 bases are TGCAGCGTTGAATTGGCCGGGGGGCACTATGGCTACACCTTC.

The gene calls are TRBV7-8 and TRBJ2-2; tentatively, D is TRBD1 (6 bases). Trimming removed 5 bases at V and 5 bases at J, with 18 bases between. This CDR3 has 16 amino acids. CDR1 and CDR2 (germline): SGHVS, FQNEAQ. CDR3 DNA sequence: TGTGCCAGCAGCCCCTTTCCAGGGGTAGGGACCGGGGAGCTGTTTTTT. Translation: CASSPFPGVGTGELFF.

This rearrangement joins TRBV6-5 to TRBJ2-5; no clear D gene. This CDR3 region has 11 residues. V lost 7 bases and J lost 9, with 12 bases in between. CDR1 and CDR2 (germline): MNHEY, SVGAGI. DNA for the CDR3: TGTGCCAGCACCACGGCTGGGTCCCAGTACTTC. Amino acids: CASTTAGSQYF.

This clone appeared once. The V call is TRBV10-3, the J call TRBJ2-7, with 10 bases fitting TRBD1. V lost 4 bases, J lost 3 bases, and 0 bases stayed unmatched. The CDR3 has 13 amino acids. The germline V gene encodes CDR1 ENHRY and CDR2 SYGVKD. The CDR3 spells CAISGTGGYEQYF. For the CDR3, the DNA is TGTGCCATCAGTGGGACAGGGGGCTACGAGCAGTACTTC.